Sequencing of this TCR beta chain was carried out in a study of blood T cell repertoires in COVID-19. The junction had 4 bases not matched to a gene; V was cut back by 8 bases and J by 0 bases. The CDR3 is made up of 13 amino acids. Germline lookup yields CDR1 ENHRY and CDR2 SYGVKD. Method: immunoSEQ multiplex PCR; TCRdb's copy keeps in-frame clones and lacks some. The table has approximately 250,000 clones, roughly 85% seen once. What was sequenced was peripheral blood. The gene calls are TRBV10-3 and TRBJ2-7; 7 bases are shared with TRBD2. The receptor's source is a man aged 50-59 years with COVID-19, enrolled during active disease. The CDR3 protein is CAIGRESSYEQYF. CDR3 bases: TGTGCCATCGGGCGGGAGAGCTCCTACGAGCAGTACTTC.